Below are 31 T cell receptor beta chains sequenced from a single sample in a study of T-cell reconstitution after alpha-beta-depleted transplantation in children. Preparing the TCRbeta library involved the use of unique molecular identifiers. TCRdb used MiXCR to reprocess the PCR reads, holding one entry per CDR3 protein. This table has just under 250,000 distinct CDR3 sequences, 20% to 30% appearing once. Sequences were derived from PBMCs, sampled before TCRalphabeta/CD19-depleted stem cell transplant. The receptors shown here come from a girl aged 2 to 10 with Fanconi anemia, due to receive a stem cell transplant.

This clonotype was seen repeatedly, ten times or more. This chain connects TRBV6-1 to TRBJ1-5, with 8 bases that match TRBD1. Germline lookup yields CDR1 MNHNS and CDR2 SASEGT. The CDR3 has 15 residues. J was trimmed by 0 bases and V by 6 bases; bases with no gene match: 4. The CDR3 region is CASRDRAYSNQPQHF. The DNA for the CDR3 is TGTGCCAGCAGGGACAGGGCTTATAGCAATCAGCCCCAGCATTTT.

In its sample, this clonotype was seen many times. This rearrangement joins TRBV6-5 to TRBJ2-7; 7 nucleotides align to TRBD1. Germline V gene data show CDR1 as MNHEY and CDR2 as SVGAGI. Trimming at V came to 0 bases and at J to 3 bases, leaving 5 bases not matched to a gene. The CDR3 covers 15 residues. The CDR3 loop is CASSYSGQAYYEQYF. The CDR3 DNA is TGTGCCAGCAGTTACTCCGGACAGGCTTACTACGAGCAGTACTTC.

In this sample, this clonotype turned up many times. The V gene is TRBV29-1, the J gene TRBJ2-3; D unresolved. Per the germline V gene, CDR1 is SQVTM and CDR2 is ANQGSEA. V lost 5 bases to trimming and J lost 3 bases, with 6 bases between them. CDR3 size: 11 residues. CDR3 sequence: CSVLKTDTQYF. The CDR3 nucleotides are TGCAGCGTTTTAAAAACAGATACGCAGTATTTT.

The gene calls are TRBV10-3 and TRBJ2-5; TRBD2 might be the D (6 bases). V shed 4 bases and J shed 3 bases, with 9 bases lying between them. The germline gives CDR1 ENHRY, CDR2 SYGVKD. The CDR3 has 13 amino acids. CDR3 in DNA: TGTGCCATCAGTGTAGGCGGGGAAGAGACCCAGTACTTC. Amino acid sequence: CAISVGGEETQYF.

This clonotype was seen more than once but under ten times. The J gene is TRBJ1-6, the V gene TRBV5-1; maybe TRBD1 (5 bases). With 4 bases removed from V and 10 bases from J, the gap between germline ends came to 24 bases. Germline V gives CDR1 SGHRS, CDR2 YFSETQ. This CDR3 is built from 17 residues. CDR3 coding DNA: TGCGCCAGCAGCGCAACCGGCACCGGGACCCCTCGCTCACCCCTCCACTTT. Encoded protein: CASSATGTGTPRSPLHF.

In this sample, this clonotype turned up many times. This rearrangement joins TRBV15 to TRBJ2-5; 10 nucleotides match TRBD2. The CDR3 has 17 amino acids. Germline trimming cut 1 base from V and 3 bases from J; bases unmatched to any gene: 8. CDR1 LNHNV and CDR2 YYDKDF come from the germline V gene (reference sequence). The CDR3 nucleotides are TGTGCCACCAGCAGAGTGCTAGCGGGAGCTACCGAAGAGACCCAGTACTTC. It translates to CATSRVLAGATEETQYF.

The sample holds a few counts of this clonotype. This chain joins TRBV9 and TRBJ2-2; no reliable D call. Germline V gene lookup returns CDR1 SGDLS and CDR2 YYNGEE. The CDR3 sequence is 13 residues long. V shed 1 base and J shed 6 bases, with 7 bases lying between them. The CDR3 loop is CASSVYSSGELFF. The CDR3 DNA is TGTGCCAGCAGCGTATATAGCTCCGGGGAGCTGTTTTTT.

This clonotype has only a few counts. This chain joins TRBV30 and TRBJ2-1, with 7 bases fitting TRBD1. Germline assignment: CDR1 GTSNPN and CDR2 SVGIG (reference sequence). Trimming at V came to 5 bases and at J to 5 bases, leaving 6 bases not matched to a gene. The CDR3 is made up of 13 amino acids. The DNA for the CDR3 is TGTGCCTGGGCCGGGACAGCGGACAATGAGCAGTTCTTC. It codes for CAWAGTADNEQFF.

The table lists this clonotype with a few counts. The J gene is TRBJ1-2, the V gene TRBV15; TRBD1 is a possible D gene (6 bases). CDR3 size: 17 residues. Germline lookup yields CDR1 LNHNV and CDR2 YYDKDF (reference sequence). The V end was cut by 0 bases, the J end by 2 bases, with 16 bases between. The CDR3 spells CATSRDGQGMFNYGYTF. DNA of the CDR3: TGTGCCACCAGCAGAGACGGGCAGGGGATGTTCAACTATGGCTACACCTTC.

This rearrangement joins TRBV24-1 to TRBJ2-1; D possibly corresponds to TRBD1 (6 bases). Germline V gene data show CDR1 as KGHDR and CDR2 as SFDVKD. This CDR3 spans 16 amino acids. The V end was cut by 5 bases, the J end by 6 bases, with 19 bases between. The CDR3 reads CATSAPGDPPRNEQFF. CDR3 DNA: TGTGCCACCAGTGCTCCAGGGGACCCACCCCGCAATGAGCAGTTCTTC.

This clonotype appeared a few times. The CDR3 sequence is CASSWAGGLAYEQYF. CDR3 bases: TGTGCCAGTAGTTGGGCCGGGGGACTTGCCTACGAGCAGTACTTC. The chain recombines TRBV19 with TRBJ2-7, with D possibly TRBD2 on 6 matching bases. V was cut by 5 bases and J by 2 bases, with 16 bases left in between. The CDR3 spans 15 residues. Germline-derived CDR1 and CDR2 are LNHDA and SQIVND (reference sequence).

This clonotype was detected only a few times. The rearrangement links TRBV7-6 to TRBJ2-7; D is uncertain. Trimming removed 1 base from V and 3 bases from J, with 13 bases in between. The CDR3 totals 15 residues. CDR1 SGHVS and CDR2 FNYEAQ come from the germline V gene. The CDR3 region is CASSLGWGKGYEQYF. DNA of the CDR3: TGTGCCAGCAGCTTAGGCTGGGGTAAGGGCTACGAGCAGTACTTC.

The sample holds a few counts of this clonotype. The V and J genes are TRBV29-1 and TRBJ2-6, with 8 bases aligning to TRBD1. V was clipped by 0 bases and J by 4 bases; unmatched bases: 8. This CDR3 is 17 amino acids long. Germline loops: CDR1 SQVTM, CDR2 ANQGSEA. CDR3 DNA sequence: TGCAGCGTTGAAGAAGGGACAGGCCGGAGGGGGGCCAACGTCCTGACTTTC. Its protein is CSVEEGTGRRGANVLTF.

This clonotype came up many times. The rearrangement links TRBV5-1 to TRBJ2-7, with D unresolved. The germline V and J ends were trimmed by 0 bases and 3 bases, with 10 bases remaining between them. Germline V gene data show CDR1 as SGHRS and CDR2 as YFSETQ. The CDR3 extends over 14 amino acids. The chain's CDR3 is CASSLEVGRYEQYF. Here the CDR3 DNA reads TGCGCCAGCAGCTTGGAGGTAGGACGCTACGAGCAGTACTTC.

Written as DNA, the CDR3 is TGCAGTGCTAGAGACCGAAATTATACCGCGGGCGTCTACAATGAGCAGTTCTTC. Translation gives CSARDRNYTAGVYNEQFF. This sequence joins TRBV20-1 and TRBJ2-1; possibly TRBD2 for D (5 bases). V was clipped by 0 bases and J by 3 bases, with 21 bases between them. This CDR3 contains 18 residues. Germline V lookup: CDR1 DFQATT, CDR2 SNEGSKA (reference sequence).

This chain links TRBV6-2 or TRBV6-3 with TRBJ2-4; D ambiguous. Germline-derived CDR1 and CDR2 are MNHEY and SVGEGT. Between the trimmed V and J ends, which lost 5 bases and 0 bases, there was a span of 8 bases. The CDR3 has 14 residues. CDR3 sequence: CASSTILAKNIQYF. In DNA, the CDR3 is TGTGCCAGCAGTACAATACTAGCCAAAAACATTCAGTACTTC.

This clonotype was seen ten or more times. V usage is TRBV5-1 and J usage is TRBJ2-6; 8 positions agree with TRBD2. The trim removed 0 bases at V and 4 bases at J, leaving 3 bases unmatched. The CDR3 covers 16 residues. The germline V gene has CDR1 SGHRS and CDR2 YFSETQ. CDR3 residues: CASSLVSGTGANVLTF. The CDR3 DNA sequence: TGCGCCAGCAGCTTGGTTAGCGGGACCGGGGCCAACGTCCTGACTTTC.

The rearrangement joins TRBV7-2 to TRBJ2-3; D not certain. V lost 2 bases and J 7 bases, leaving 13 bases between the germline ends. This CDR3 comprises 14 residues. The V gene's germline CDR1 is SGHTA and CDR2 FQGNSA. CDR3 in amino acids: CASSLRGRANTQYF. Here the CDR3 DNA reads TGTGCCAGCAGCTTACGCGGAAGAGCAAATACGCAGTATTTT. The whole variable domain, filled in from reference TRBV7-2 and TRBJ2-3, reads GAGVSQSPSNKVTEKGKDVELRCDPISGHTALYWYRQSLGQGLEFLIYFQGNSAPDKSGLPSDRFSAERTGGSVSTLTIQRTQQEDSAVYLCASSLRGRANTQYFGPGTRLTVL.

This clonotype appeared once. The genes are TRBV29-1 and TRBJ2-7; D may be TRBD1 or TRBD2 (6 bases each). V was clipped by 7 bases and J by 5 bases, with 21 bases between them. Germline V gene sequence: CDR1 SQVTM, CDR2 ANQGSEA. The CDR3 totals 14 residues. The CDR3 reads CSARRGRRDNEQYF. As DNA, the CDR3 is TGCAGCGCCAGAAGGGGGAGGCGTGACAACGAGCAGTACTTC.

This clonotype was detected ten times or more. The J gene is TRBJ2-6, the V gene TRBV9; TRBD2 matches 7 bases. Germline CDR1 is SGDLS and CDR2 is YYNGEE. With V trimmed by 0 bases and J by 0 bases, 0 bases remained unmatched. The CDR3 sequence is 16 residues long. The CDR3 DNA reads as TGTGCCAGCAGCGTAGCGGGGGGCTCTGGGGCCAACGTCCTGACTTTC. This gives the protein CASSVAGGSGANVLTF.

This clonotype was detected many times. The V and J genes are TRBV7-3 and TRBJ2-1; 7 positions agree with TRBD1. Germline CDR1 is SGHTA and CDR2 is FQGTGA. After removal of 6 bases from V and 4 bases from J, the junction contained 9 bases not matched to a gene. CDR3 size: 15 residues. The CDR3 DNA is TGTGCCAGCAGTTTGGACAGGAACCTTTACAATGAGCAGTTCTTC. Residues: CASSLDRNLYNEQFF.

The table lists this clonotype with many counts. The chain recombines TRBV6-4 with TRBJ2-1; 13 nucleotides line up with TRBD2. CDR3 length: 16 amino acids. Germline CDR1 reads MRHNA; CDR2 reads SNTAGT. Trimming at V came to 0 bases and at J to 7 bases, leaving 3 bases not matched to a gene. The CDR3 here is CASSDSGTSGVNEQFF. The DNA of the CDR3 is TGTGCCAGCAGTGACTCCGGGACTAGCGGGGTGAATGAGCAGTTCTTC.

This clonotype came up many times. This sequence joins TRBV29-1 and TRBJ2-4, with 10 positions matching TRBD1. Trimming at V came to 4 bases and at J to 7 bases, leaving 7 bases not matched to a gene. From germline, CDR1 is SQVTM and CDR2 ANQGSEA. This CDR3 has 14 residues. In DNA form, the CDR3 reads TGCAGCGTTGGGGACAGGGGCAGGGGGAACATTCAGTACTTC. Protein: CSVGDRGRGNIQYF.

This clonotype was seen many times. V and J are TRBV20-1 and TRBJ1-1; possible D gene TRBD1, 5 bases. Per the germline V gene, CDR1 is DFQATT and CDR2 is SNEGSKA (reference sequence). Trimming removed 6 bases from V and 4 bases from J, with 12 bases in between. The CDR3 is made up of 12 amino acids. CDR3 DNA sequence: TGCAGTGCCCCTCAGGGCGGCACTGAAGCTTTCTTT. The encoded protein is CSAPQGGTEAFF.

The chain links TRBV7-6 to TRBJ2-5; D is uncertain. This CDR3 has 15 amino acids. The germline CDR1 and CDR2 sequences are SGHVS and FNYEAQ. The V gene lost 2 bases and the J gene lost 0 bases, with 10 bases spanning the gap. CDR3 region: CASSLFPTNQETQYF. The CDR3 nucleotides read TGTGCCAGCAGCTTATTTCCGACAAACCAAGAGACCCAGTACTTC.

A note on this clonotype: The junction departs from the called germline gene at one end, perhaps through a read error. The rearrangement uses TRBV2 and TRBJ2-1, with D maybe TRBD2 (5 bases). Germline CDR1 SNHLY, CDR2 FYNNEI. CDR3 length equals 12 residues. The CDR3 coding sequence is TGTGCCAGCAGTGAAGCGCTCGGTCTGGGAGACTTC. It yields the protein CASSEALGLGDF.

V and J are TRBV14 and TRBJ2-3; D unclear. The CDR3 is made up of 14 amino acids. Trimming stripped 0 bases from V and 0 bases from J, with 4 bases between. Per the germline V gene, CDR1 is SGHDN and CDR2 is FVKESK. CDR3 in DNA: TGTGCCAGCAGCCAAGATTGGAGCACAGATACGCAGTATTTT. Amino acid sequence: CASSQDWSTDTQYF.

This rearrangement joins TRBV7-9 to TRBJ2-3; 12 bases align to TRBD2. This CDR3 has 16 residues. V lost 5 bases and J lost 3; bases outside the gene matches: 6. CDR1 is SEHNR, CDR2 FQNEAQ, per germline (reference sequence). The CDR3 region has the DNA TGTGCCAGCAGCCGTCGACTAGCGGGAGTGACAGATACGCAGTATTTT. Translating gives CASSRRLAGVTDTQYF.

Ten or more counts support this clonotype. The CDR3, as DNA: TGTGCCACCAGTGATTCAGACCCCGTTGAGGGGGCCAACGTCCTGACTTTC. Its translation: CATSDSDPVEGANVLTF. The V gene is TRBV24-1, the J gene TRBJ2-6; D unresolved. The CDR3 consists of 17 residues. CDR1 is KGHDR and CDR2 is SFDVKD in the germline V gene. V was shortened by 2 bases and J by 4 bases, with 14 bases between the two germline ends.

The J gene is TRBJ2-2, the V gene TRBV12-3 or TRBV12-4; 11 bases align to TRBD1. The trim removed 5 bases at V and 5 bases at J, leaving 7 bases unmatched. The CDR3 spans 16 residues. CDR3 protein: CASSLSGQGATGELFF. CDR3 DNA sequence: TGTGCCAGCAGTCTCTCCGGACAGGGGGCAACCGGGGAGCTGTTTTTT.

The rearrangement uses TRBV18 and TRBJ2-7; 12 bases map to TRBD2. Looked up from germline, CDR1 is KGHSH and CDR2 is LQKENI. The CDR3 covers 14 residues. Trimming at V came to 6 bases and at J to 6 bases, leaving 6 bases not matched to a gene. Here the CDR3 reads CASSRTSGIREQYF. The CDR3 region has the DNA TGTGCCAGCTCGCGGACTAGCGGGATTCGCGAGCAGTACTTC. The full variable domain, in which reference TRBV18 and TRBJ2-7 provide the parts outside the CDR3, is NAGVMQNPRHLVRRRGQEARLRCSPMKGHSHVYWYRQLPEEGLKFMVYLQKENIIDESGMPKERFSAEFPKEGPSILRIQQVVRGDSAAYFCASSRTSGIREQYFGPGTRLTVT.